This T cell receptor (beta chain) appears in the sequencing data of a study of blood T cell repertoires in COVID-19. Per the original methods: Estimated nucleated cell counts came from reference gene primer amplification. The method was immunoSEQ multiplex PCR; TCRdb's version includes in-frame clones alone and lacks a portion of them. The V and J calls and clone size were taken over from that table, and D and trimming were inferred from the DNA. The sample has some 370,000 clones; approximately 89% are singletons. V was clipped by 3 bases and J by 5 bases; unmatched bases: 2. Germline-derived CDR1 and CDR2 are WSHSY and SAAADI. CDR3 length: 13 amino acids.

The rearrangement links TRBV10-2 to TRBJ1-1, with TRBD1 identical over 8 bases. Sample: peripheral blood. The source of this sequence is a woman aged 30 to 39 with COVID-19, enrolled during active disease. The CDR3 here is CASSEQGGTEAFF. The DNA for the CDR3 is TGCGCCAGCAGTGAACAGGGGGGTACTGAAGCTTTCTTT.